This T cell receptor beta chain was sequenced during a study of regulatory T cells in long-lasting Graves disease. Points from the study as a whole: TRBV28 was favored in persistent disease, as were TRBJ1-2 and TRBJ2-5.

This CDR3 is 14 amino acids long. With 7 bases clipped from V and 3 bases from J, the junction kept 8 bases outside the gene matches. Germline V gives CDR1 SNHLY, CDR2 FYNNEI. Concerning this clonotype itself: Antigen unknown. The final CDR3 position lacks the conserved phenylalanine or tryptophan, pointing to a likely read error.

The sample's time point: newly diagnosed GD, antithyroid drugs for less than 3 months. RNA from PBMCs was the source of the TCR library. With iRepertoire HTBI primers and Arm-PCR of CDR3 regions, TCR beta libraries were built. MiXCR, applied by TCRdb to the multiplex PCR reads, yields one record per CDR3 protein. The table lists over 400,000 distinct CDR3 sequences, 12% to 15% of them singletons. The same data also contributed to another study, on T cells in Graves' hyperthyroidism and ophthalmopathy. That work adds: First-round RT-PCR of the TCR CDR3 relied on the HTBI primer set.

The V and J genes are TRBV2 and TRBJ1-1, with TRBD1 matching over 7 bases. The TCR originated in a woman between 45 and 65 years old with Graves disease. Sample: peripheral blood mononuclear cells (PBMCs), taken at new diagnosis, from a patient treated with antithyroid drugs. Here the CDR3 DNA reads TGTGCCAGCAATGCCCGGACAGGCCACACTGAAGCTTTCTCT. Protein: CASNARTGHTEAFS.